The text below deals with one T cell receptor (beta chain). Libraries were prepared by immunoSEQ multiplex PCR; TCRdb keeps only in-frame clonotypes and omits some of them. The table for this sample gives around 140,000 clones. This record comes from a study of T cell responses to AZD1222 COVID-19 vaccine. The length of the CDR3 is 12 residues. After removal of 5 bases from V and 7 bases from J, the junction contained 5 bases not matched to a gene. Germline V gives CDR1 GTSNPN, CDR2 SVGIG (reference sequence). Sequenced: peripheral blood. This TCR was sampled from an adult in good health. The gene calls are TRBV30 and TRBJ1-2, with 9 nucleotides matching TRBD1. The CDR3 here is CAWAGTGSGYTF. The DNA of the CDR3 is TGTGCCTGGGCGGGGACAGGGAGTGGCTACACCTTC.